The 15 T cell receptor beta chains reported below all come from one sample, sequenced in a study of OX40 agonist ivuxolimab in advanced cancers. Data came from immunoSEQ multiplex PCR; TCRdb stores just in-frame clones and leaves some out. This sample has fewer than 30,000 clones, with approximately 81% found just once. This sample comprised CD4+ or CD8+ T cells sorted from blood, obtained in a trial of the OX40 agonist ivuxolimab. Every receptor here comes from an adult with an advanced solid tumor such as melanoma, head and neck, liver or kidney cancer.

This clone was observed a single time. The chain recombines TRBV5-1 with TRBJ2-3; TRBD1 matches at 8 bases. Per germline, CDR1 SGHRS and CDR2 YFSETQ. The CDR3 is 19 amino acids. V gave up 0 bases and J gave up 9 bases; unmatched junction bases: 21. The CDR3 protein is CASSLAQGGGRGPEWTQYF. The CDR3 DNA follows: TGCGCCAGCAGCTTGGCCCAGGGGGGAGGCAGGGGGCCTGAGTGGACGCAGTATTTT. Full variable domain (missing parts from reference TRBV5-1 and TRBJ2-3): KAGVTQTPRYLIKTRGQQVTLSCSPISGHRSVSWYQQTPGQGLQFLFEYFSETQRNKGNFPGRFSGRQFSNSRSEMNVSTLELGDSALYLCASSLAQGGGRGPEWTQYFGPGTRLTVL.

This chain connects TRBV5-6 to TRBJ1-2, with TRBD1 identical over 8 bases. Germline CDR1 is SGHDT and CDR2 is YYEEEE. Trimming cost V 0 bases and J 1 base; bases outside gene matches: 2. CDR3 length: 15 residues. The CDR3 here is CASSLGQGSNYGYTF. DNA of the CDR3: TGTGCCAGCAGCTTGGGACAGGGGAGTAACTATGGCTACACCTTC.

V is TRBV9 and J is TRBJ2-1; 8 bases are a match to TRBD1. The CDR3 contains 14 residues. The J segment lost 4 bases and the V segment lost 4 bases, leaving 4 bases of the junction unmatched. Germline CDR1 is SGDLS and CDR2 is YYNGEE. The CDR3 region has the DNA TGTGCCAGCAGCCCCGGGACAGGTTACAATGAGCAGTTCTTC. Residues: CASSPGTGYNEQFF.

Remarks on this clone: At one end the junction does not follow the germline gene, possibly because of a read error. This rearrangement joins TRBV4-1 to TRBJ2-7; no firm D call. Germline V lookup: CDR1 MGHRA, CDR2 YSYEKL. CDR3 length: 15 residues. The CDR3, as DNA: TGCGCCAGCAGCGAAGAGGCAGGAGAATACTACGAGCAGTACTTC. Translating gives CASSEEAGEYYEQYF.

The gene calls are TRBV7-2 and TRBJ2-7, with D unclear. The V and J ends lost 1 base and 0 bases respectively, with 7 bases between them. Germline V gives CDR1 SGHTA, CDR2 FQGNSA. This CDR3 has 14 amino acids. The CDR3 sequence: CASSLGGVSYEQYF. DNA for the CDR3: TGTGCCAGCAGCTTAGGTGGGGTCTCCTACGAGCAGTACTTC.

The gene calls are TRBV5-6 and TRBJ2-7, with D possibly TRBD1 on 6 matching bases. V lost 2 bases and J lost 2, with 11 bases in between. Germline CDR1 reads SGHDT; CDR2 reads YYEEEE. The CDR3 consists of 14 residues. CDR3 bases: TGTGCCAGCAGCTTCGGGCAGGGGACCTACGAGCAGTACTTC. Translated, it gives CASSFGQGTYEQYF. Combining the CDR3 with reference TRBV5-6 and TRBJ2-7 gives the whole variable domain DAGVTQSPTHLIKTRGQQVTLRCSPKSGHDTVSWYQQALGQGPQFIFQYYEEEERQRGNFPDRFSGHQFPNYSSELNVNALLLGDSALYLCASSFGQGTYEQYFGPGTRLTVT.

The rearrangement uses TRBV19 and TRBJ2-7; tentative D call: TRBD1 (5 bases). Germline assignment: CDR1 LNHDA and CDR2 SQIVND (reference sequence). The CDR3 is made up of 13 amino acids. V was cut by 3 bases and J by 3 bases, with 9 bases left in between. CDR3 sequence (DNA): TGTGCCAGTAGTATGTCCGACAGCTACGAGCAGTACTTC. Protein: CASSMSDSYEQYF.

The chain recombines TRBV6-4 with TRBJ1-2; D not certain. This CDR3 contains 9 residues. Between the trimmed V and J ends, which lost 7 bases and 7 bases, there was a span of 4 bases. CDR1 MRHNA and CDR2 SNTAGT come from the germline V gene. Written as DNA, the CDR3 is TGTGCCAGCATGGGTGGCTACACCTTC. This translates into CASMGGYTF.

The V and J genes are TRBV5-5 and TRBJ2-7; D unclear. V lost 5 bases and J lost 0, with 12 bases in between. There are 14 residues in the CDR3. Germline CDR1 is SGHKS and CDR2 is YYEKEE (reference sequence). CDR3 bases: TGTGCCAGCAGTTTACACGGACCCTCCTACGAGCAGTACTTC. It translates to CASSLHGPSYEQYF. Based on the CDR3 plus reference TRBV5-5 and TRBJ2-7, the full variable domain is DAGVTQSPTHLIKTRGQQVTLRCSPISGHKSVSWYQQVLGQGPQFIFQYYEKEERGRGNFPDRFSARQFPNYSSELNVNALLLGDSALYLCASSLHGPSYEQYFGPGTRLTVT.

Here the CDR3 DNA reads TGTGCCAGCAGCTTAGATGGAGGCTACGAGCAGTACTTC. It is translated as CASSLDGGYEQYF. J is TRBJ2-7 and V is TRBV13, with D possibly matching TRBD2 (5 bases). Germline CDR1 and CDR2: PRHDT and FYEKMQ (reference sequence). Trimming shortened V by 1 base and J by 3 bases, and 7 bases separated the two germline ends. This CDR3 is built from 13 residues.

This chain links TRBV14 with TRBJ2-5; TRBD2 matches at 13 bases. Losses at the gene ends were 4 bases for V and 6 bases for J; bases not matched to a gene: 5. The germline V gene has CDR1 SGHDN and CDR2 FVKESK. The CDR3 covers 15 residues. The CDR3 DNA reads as TGTGCCAGCAGCCGCTGGACTAGCGGGGGACAGACCCAGTACTTC. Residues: CASSRWTSGGQTQYF. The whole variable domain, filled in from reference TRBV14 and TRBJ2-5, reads EAGVTQFPSHSVIEKGQTVTLRCDPISGHDNLYWYRRVMGKEIKFLLHFVKESKQDESGMPNNRFLAERTGGTYSTLKVQPAELEDSGVYFCASSRWTSGGQTQYFGPGTRLLVL.

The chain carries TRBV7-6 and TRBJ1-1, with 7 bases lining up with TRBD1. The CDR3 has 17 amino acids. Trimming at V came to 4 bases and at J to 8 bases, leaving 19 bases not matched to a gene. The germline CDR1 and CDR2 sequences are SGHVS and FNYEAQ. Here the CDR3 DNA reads TGTGCCAGCAGCTCCCCTCCGGGAGGGACAGACCGACTCGAAGCTTTCTTT. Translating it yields CASSSPPGGTDRLEAFF.

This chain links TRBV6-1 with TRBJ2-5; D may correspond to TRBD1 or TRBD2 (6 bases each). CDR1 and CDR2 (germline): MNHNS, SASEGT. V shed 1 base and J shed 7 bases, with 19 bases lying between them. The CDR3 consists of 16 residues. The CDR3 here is CASSEGWGAGERTQYF. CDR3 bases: TGTGCCAGCAGTGAAGGATGGGGGGCAGGGGAACGGACCCAGTACTTC.

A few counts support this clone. In nucleotides, the CDR3 is TGCGCCAGCAGCCAGAAAACCGGGACTAGCGGGGAGACCCAGTACTTC. This translates into CASSQKTGTSGETQYF. V and J are TRBV4-3 and TRBJ2-5, with TRBD2 identical over 12 bases. CDR3 length: 16 residues. Germline-derived CDR1 and CDR2 are LGHNA and YSLEER. V lost 3 bases and J lost 5; bases outside the gene matches: 7.

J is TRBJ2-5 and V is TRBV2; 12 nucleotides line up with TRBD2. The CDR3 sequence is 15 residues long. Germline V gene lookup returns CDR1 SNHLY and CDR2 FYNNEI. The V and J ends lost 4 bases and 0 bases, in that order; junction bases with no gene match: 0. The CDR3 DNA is TGTGCCAGCAGTGGGACTAGCGGGAACCAAGAGACCCAGTACTTC. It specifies CASSGTSGNQETQYF. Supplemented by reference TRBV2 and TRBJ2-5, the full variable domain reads EPEVTQTPSHQVTQMGQEVILRCVPISNHLYFYWYRQILGQKVEFLVSFYNNEISEKSEIFDDQFSVERPDGSNFTLKIRSTKLEDSAMYFCASSGTSGNQETQYFGPGTRLLVL.